This T cell receptor beta chain was sequenced during a study of response to subunit inactivated influenza vaccine. Overall study results and limits: Authors suggested each seasonal flu vaccination may recruit only limited numbers of new T cells.

The J segment lost 2 bases and the V segment lost 1 base, leaving 12 bases of the junction unmatched. The CDR3 runs to 17 residues. The V gene's germline CDR1 is DFQATT and CDR2 SNEGSKA (reference sequence). A single record per CDR3 protein comes from TCRdb applying MiXCR to the RT-PCR reads. The repertoire has 450,000 to 600,000 distinct CDR3 sequences, approximately 15% of them found once; the top ten carry 3%. This clonotype was seen a few times. Its antigen is currently unknown. This sequence joins TRBV20-1 and TRBJ2-3; 7 positions agree with TRBD2. The sequences come from CD4+ T cells sorted from PBMCs, collected about 23 months after vaccination. This sequence originates from a man aged 50 to 75 who received an inactivated influenza vaccine. The CDR3 protein is CSARVRGGQRDTDTQYF. The DNA for the CDR3 is TGCAGTGCTAGAGTACGCGGGGGTCAGAGGGACACAGATACGCAGTATTTT.